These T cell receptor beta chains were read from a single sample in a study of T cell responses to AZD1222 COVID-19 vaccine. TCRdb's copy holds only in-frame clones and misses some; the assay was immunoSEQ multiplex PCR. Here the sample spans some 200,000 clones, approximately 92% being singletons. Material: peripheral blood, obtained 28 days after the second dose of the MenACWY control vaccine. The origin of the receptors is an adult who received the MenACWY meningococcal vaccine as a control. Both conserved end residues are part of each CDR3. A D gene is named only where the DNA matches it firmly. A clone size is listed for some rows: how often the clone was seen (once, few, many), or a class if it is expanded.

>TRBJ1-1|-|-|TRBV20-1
TGCAGTGCTAGTAGGGGCACTGAAGCTTTCTTT
CSASRGTEAFF
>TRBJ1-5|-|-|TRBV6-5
TGTGCCAGCCTACAGGGAATCGGCAATCAGCCCCAGCATTTT
CASLQGIGNQPQHF
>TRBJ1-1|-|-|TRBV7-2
TGTGCCAGCAGCTTAGGGCCCGGGGTGAACACTGAAGCTTTCTTT
CASSLGPGVNTEAFF
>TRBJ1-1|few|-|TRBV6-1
TGTGCCAGCAGTGAACCCCAGGGGTCCGAAGCTTTCTTT
CASSEPQGSEAFF
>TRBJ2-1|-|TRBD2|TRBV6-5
TGTGCCAGCAGTTACCGACTAGCGGTAACGGATGAGCAGTTCTTC
CASSYRLAVTDEQFF
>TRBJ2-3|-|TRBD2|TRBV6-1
TGTGCCAGCAGTGGACTAGCGGGTTCTAGCACAGATACGCAGTATTTT
CASSGLAGSSTDTQYF
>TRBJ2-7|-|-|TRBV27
TGTGCCAGCAGTTTGCTGCGGGACGGTGAGCAGTACTTC
CASSLLRDGEQYF
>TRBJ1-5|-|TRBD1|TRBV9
TGTGCCAGCAGCGAGGGACAGGAACCTTATAGCAATCAGCCCCAGCATTTT
CASSEGQEPYSNQPQHF
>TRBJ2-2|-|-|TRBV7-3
TGTGCCAGCAGCCGTAGCGGAGGGAACACCGGGGAGCTGTTTTTT
CASSRSGGNTGELFF
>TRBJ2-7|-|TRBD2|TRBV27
TGTGCCAGCAGTAGAGCGGGAGGGTCCTACGAGCAGTACTTC
CASSRAGGSYEQYF
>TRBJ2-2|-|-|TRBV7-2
TGTGCCAGCAGCTTCTATTTAGCGGCTAACACCGGGGAGCTGTTTTTT
CASSFYLAANTGELFF
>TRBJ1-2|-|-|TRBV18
TGTGCCAGCTCACCAGTGAGGGCGGCAGGAGATGGCTACACCTTC
CASSPVRAAGDGYTF
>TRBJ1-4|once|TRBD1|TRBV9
TGTGCCAGCAGTGCATTGACAGGGGCGGGTGAAAAACTGTTTTTT
CASSALTGAGEKLFF
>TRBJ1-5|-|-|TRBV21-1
TGTGCCAGCCACAGAACCCCCGGACAGGGTTTGAAGCCCCAGCATTTT
CASHRTPGQGLKPQHF
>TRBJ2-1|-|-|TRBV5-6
TGTGCCAGCAGCTTTATGTTCCGGGGGATTAAGGTCTCCTACAATGAGCAGTTCTTC
CASSFMFRGIKVSYNEQFF
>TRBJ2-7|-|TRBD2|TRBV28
TGTGCCAGCAGTTTCGGGACGGGAGGGATCTCCTACGAGCAGTACTTC
CASSFGTGGISYEQYF
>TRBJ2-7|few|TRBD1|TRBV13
TGTGCCAGCAGCTCCGGACAGGGGCCAGGGTACGAGCAGTACTTC
CASSSGQGPGYEQYF
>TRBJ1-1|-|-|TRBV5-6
TGTGCCAGCAGCTTGTCCGGGCCCCGGGGGGAAGCTTTCTTT
CASSLSGPRGEAFF
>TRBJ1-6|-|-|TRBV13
TGTGCCAGCAGCCTATTGGACTATAATTCACCCCTCCACTTT
CASSLLDYNSPLHF
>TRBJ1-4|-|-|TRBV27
TGTGCCAGCAGTCTCCGACAGGCAACTAATGAAAAACTGTTTTTT
CASSLRQATNEKLFF
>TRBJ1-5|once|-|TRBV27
TGTGCCAGCAGTGGTGACATCCGGCAGCCCCAGCATTTT
CASSGDIRQPQHF
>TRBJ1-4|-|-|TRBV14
TGTGCCAGCAGCTCCGTCGCGGGTGGCTTACTGTTTTTT
CASSSVAGGLLFF
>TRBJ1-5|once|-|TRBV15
TGTGCCACCAGCAGAGATGGCGTTTATAGCAATCAGCCCCAGCATTTT
CATSRDGVYSNQPQHF
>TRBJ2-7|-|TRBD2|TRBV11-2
TGTGCCAGCAGCTTACTTTCTAGCGGGGGCGAGTACTTC
CASSLLSSGGEYF
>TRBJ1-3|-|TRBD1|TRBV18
TGTGCCAGCTCACCGAACGAACAGGGGACTGGAAACACCATATATTTT
CASSPNEQGTGNTIYF
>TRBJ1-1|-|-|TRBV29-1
TGCAGCGTTGATGTGGTGTTGGGACTTCTGAACACTGAAGCTTTCTTT
CSVDVVLGLLNTEAFF
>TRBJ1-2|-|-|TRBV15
TGTGCCACCAGCAGAGGGACCGAATATGGCTACACCTTC
CATSRGTEYGYTF
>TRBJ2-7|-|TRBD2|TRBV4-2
TGTGCCAGCAGCCCGGGACTAGCGGGAGTTTCCACTTCCTACGAGCAGTACTTC
CASSPGLAGVSTSYEQYF
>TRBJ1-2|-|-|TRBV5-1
TGCGCCAGCAGGTTGGACACGGCTAACTATGGCTACACCTTC
CASRLDTANYGYTF
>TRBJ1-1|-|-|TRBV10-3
TGTGCCATCAGCGATGCGGACGCGACTGAAGCTTTCTTT
CAISDADATEAFF
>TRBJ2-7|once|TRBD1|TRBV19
TGTGCCGTCGGGACAGCCCGGGAGCAGTACTTC
CAVGTAREQYF
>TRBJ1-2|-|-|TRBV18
TGTGCCAGCTCACCAGACCGGATTAACTATGGCTACACCTTC
CASSPDRINYGYTF
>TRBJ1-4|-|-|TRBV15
TGTGCCACCAGCGCACCGATTGGAACGTCAGGGGAACTGTTTTTT
CATSAPIGTSGELFF
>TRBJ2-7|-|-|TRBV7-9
TGTGCCAGCCAAACAGGGACCCCTTTCGAGCAGTACTTC
CASQTGTPFEQYF
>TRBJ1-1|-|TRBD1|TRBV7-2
TGTGCCAGCAGCAGAGACAGGGGTACTGAAGCTTTCTTT
CASSRDRGTEAFF
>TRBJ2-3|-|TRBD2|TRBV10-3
TGTGCCATCAGTGTAGCGGGAAGCACAGATACGCAGTATTTT
CAISVAGSTDTQYF
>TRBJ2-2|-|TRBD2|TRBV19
TGTGCCAGTAGTCTCAAACCGAGGGTAGTAGCGGGAGGCCGTCCGAACACCGGGGAGCTGTTTTTT
CASSLKPRVVAGGRPNTGELFF
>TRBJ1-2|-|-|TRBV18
TGTGCCAGCTCACCTGACCGTGGCTACACCTTC
CASSPDRGYTF
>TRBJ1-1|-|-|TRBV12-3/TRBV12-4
TGTGCCACTTCGTTTGGGGCTGACACTGAAGCTTTCTTT
CATSFGADTEAFF
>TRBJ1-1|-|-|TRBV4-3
TGCGCCAGCAGCCAAGATCACCGACACTCGAACACTGAAGCTTTCTTT
CASSQDHRHSNTEAFF
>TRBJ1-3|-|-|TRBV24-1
TGTGCCACCAGTGAACCAGGGACTGGAAACACCATATATTTT
CATSEPGTGNTIYF
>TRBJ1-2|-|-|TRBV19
TGTGCCAGTAGTATGAGGACAGCTAACTATGGCTACACCTTC
CASSMRTANYGYTF
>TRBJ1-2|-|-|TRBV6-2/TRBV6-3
TGTGCCAGCAGCCTACAGGGATCGAACTATGGCTACACCTTC
CASSLQGSNYGYTF
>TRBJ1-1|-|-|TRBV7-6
TGTGCCAGCAGCTTAGTCGTTCAGGGTGAAGCTTTCTTT
CASSLVVQGEAFF
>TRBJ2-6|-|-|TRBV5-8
TGTGCCAGCAGGCCAAGACTCTCTGGGGCCAACGTCCTGACTTTC
CASRPRLSGANVLTF